Listed below are T cell receptor beta chains from one sample, sequenced in a study of blood T cell repertoires in COVID-19. The protocol was immunoSEQ multiplex PCR, while the TCRdb copy is restricted to in-frame clones and leaves out a portion. The table lists over 150,000 clones, 88% of them singletons. The specimen sequenced was peripheral blood. The receptor set was obtained from a man aged 50-59 years with COVID-19, enrolled during active disease. Each CDR3 is given with its conserved first and last residue. A D gene is named only where the DNA matches it firmly. Rows give clone size only sometimes, using once, few, many, or a class for an expanded clone.

J | size | V | length | D | DNA | CDR3
TRBJ2-3 | NA | TRBV18 | 16 | TRBD2 | TGTGCCAGCTCACCAACACTAGCGACTAGCACAGATACGCAGTATTTT | CASSPTLATSTDTQYF
TRBJ1-2 | NA | TRBV7-3 | 15 | TRBD1 | TGTGCCAGCAGCTTAACCGCAGGGGGCGACTATGGCTACACCTTC | CASSLTAGGDYGYTF
TRBJ2-2 | NA | TRBV11-2 | 19 | TRBD2 | TGTGCCAGCAGCACCGTCTCGGTGGTAGCGGGAGCCAGCACCGGGGAGCTGTTTTTT | CASSTVSVVAGASTGELFF
TRBJ2-3 | NA | TRBV19 | 17 | TRBD2 | TGTGCCAGTAGTCCCACCGGGACTAGCGGGATGTTAGATACGCAGTATTTT | CASSPTGTSGMLDTQYF
TRBJ1-5 | NA | TRBV19 | 14 | TRBD1 | TGTGCCAGTAGTTTCCGGACAGGCCTAGAGCCCCAGCATTTT | CASSFRTGLEPQHF
TRBJ2-1 | few | TRBV3-1/TRBV3-2 | 15 | NA | TGTGCCAGCAGCCACCGAGCGGCGCGCTACAATGAGCAGTTCTTC | CASSHRAARYNEQFF
TRBJ1-5 | NA | TRBV13 | 15 | TRBD1 | TGTGCCAGCAGCCTGGGACAGCCGTTCGATCAGCCCCAGCATTTT | CASSLGQPFDQPQHF
TRBJ2-2 | NA | TRBV9 | 18 | TRBD2 | TGTGCCAGCAGCGTATTAAGCGGGGGGATGGCGAACACCGGGGAGCTGTTTTTT | CASSVLSGGMANTGELFF
TRBJ2-2 | few | TRBV19 | 18 | TRBD2 | TGTGCCAGTAGTATAGAAACTCCGGGACTAGTGTTCTCCGGGGAGCTGTTTTTT | CASSIETPGLVFSGELFF
TRBJ1-1 | NA | TRBV12-5 | 16 | TRBD1 | TGTGCTAGTGGTTTGACCCTAGGACAGGTTGGCGCTGAAGCTTTCTTT | CASGLTLGQVGAEAFF
TRBJ1-4 | NA | TRBV5-1 | 16 | TRBD1 | TGCGCCAGCAGCCCAGGACAGGGTACAACTAATGAAAAACTGTTTTTT | CASSPGQGTTNEKLFF
TRBJ1-1 | NA | TRBV29-1 | 16 | TRBD1 | TGCAGCGGACAGCCCCCGAGGACAGGGGGATTTACTGAAGCTTTCTTT | CSGQPPRTGGFTEAFF
TRBJ1-2 | NA | TRBV12-3/TRBV12-4 | 13 | TRBD1 | TGTGCCAGCAGTTCCGGGACAGCCTCTGGCTACACCTTC | CASSSGTASGYTF